The next 24 T cell receptor beta chains were all read from a single sample in a study of early stage breast cancer tumors. TCRdb's table, derived via immunoSEQ multiplex PCR, lists solely in-frame clones and lacks some. This sample has tens of thousands of clones; around 69% occur once, and the top ten carry 6.5% to 9%. Sequences were obtained from blood. These receptor sequences come from a person in their fifties with breast cancer.

The chain is built from TRBV11-2 and TRBJ2-3; 10 bases are a match to TRBD2. V lost 5 bases to trimming and J lost 1 base; unmatched junction nucleotides: 9. The CDR3 covers 17 residues. Germline CDR1 is SGHAT and CDR2 is FQNNGV. DNA of the CDR3: TGTGCCAGCAGCCGACCTCTAGCGGGAGTTGGCACAGATACGCAGTATTTT. It is translated as CASSRPLAGVGTDTQYF.

Ten or more counts support this clone. CDR3 nucleotides: TGTGCCAGCAGCTTAGATGGTACAGGGATCGTCTATGGCTACACCTTC. Its translation: CASSLDGTGIVYGYTF. The V call is TRBV11-2, the J call TRBJ1-2, with D maybe TRBD1 (6 bases). Germline CDR1 SGHAT, CDR2 FQNNGV. V lost 0 bases to trimming and J lost 4 bases, with 15 bases between them. The CDR3 spans 16 residues.

The chain is built from TRBV5-1 and TRBJ2-3; 8 nucleotides line up with TRBD2. V shed 4 bases and J 1 base; nucleotides not matched to a gene: 2. CDR3 length equals 14 residues. Germline CDR1 and CDR2: SGHRS and YFSETQ. CDR3: CASSNSGGTDTQYF. The CDR3 bases are TGCGCCAGCAGCAATAGCGGGGGCACAGATACGCAGTATTTT. The full variable domain, with the rest looked up from reference TRBV5-1 and TRBJ2-3, is KAGVTQTPRYLIKTRGQQVTLSCSPISGHRSVSWYQQTPGQGLQFLFEYFSETQRNKGNFPGRFSGRQFSNSRSEMNVSTLELGDSALYLCASSNSGGTDTQYFGPGTRLTVL.

The sample holds a few counts of this clone. The rearrangement uses TRBV2 and TRBJ1-1; D unclear. The CDR3 loop spans 9 amino acids. CDR1 and CDR2 from the germline V gene are SNHLY and FYNNEI. V was pared by 10 bases and J by 13 bases, with 13 bases between. CDR3 sequence (DNA): TGTGCCACACCCACGCGGTTTTTCTTT. This sequence encodes CATPTRFFF.

V and J are TRBV6-6 and TRBJ1-5, with D unresolved. The CDR3 length is 14 residues. Germline values: CDR1 MNHNY, CDR2 SVGAGI (reference sequence). V was pared by 7 bases and J by 0 bases, with 10 bases between. CDR3 coding DNA: TGTGCCAGCATACCGGGATTTAGCAATCAGCCCCAGCATTTT. Translation gives CASIPGFSNQPQHF.

The chain uses TRBV7-3 and TRBJ2-1; a possible D gene is TRBD2 (5 bases). The CDR3 contains 15 residues. Germline loops: CDR1 SGHTA, CDR2 FQGTGA. Trimming left V 2 bases short and J 12 bases short, with 20 bases between. The CDR3 sequence is CASSLEGRAGVLQFF. CDR3 in DNA: TGTGCCAGCAGCTTAGAGGGCCGGGCCGGGGTCTTGCAGTTCTTC.

The chain has TRBV11-2 and TRBJ1-6; 7 bases line up with TRBD1. The junction had 7 bases not matched to a gene; V was cut back by 6 bases and J by 5 bases. This CDR3 region has 15 residues. Germline V lookup: CDR1 SGHAT, CDR2 FQNNGV. Here the CDR3 DNA reads TGTGCCAGCAGGATCTGGGGGACAGATAATTCACCCCTCCACTTT. Translation gives CASRIWGTDNSPLHF.

This clone was picked up one time. The chain couples TRBV12-5 to TRBJ2-5; weak D call: TRBD2 (5 bases). V shed 8 bases and J shed 2 bases, with 6 bases lying between them. This CDR3 has 11 residues. Germline V CDR1 and CDR2: LGHNT, FRNRAP. The CDR3, as DNA: TGTGCTAGTCTAGCTCAAGAGACCCAGTACTTC. Its translation is CASLAQETQYF.

The chain has TRBV28 and TRBJ2-7; TRBD1 agrees at 7 bases. The V and J ends lost 5 bases and 0 bases, in that order; junction bases with no gene match: 7. The CDR3 contains 15 residues. CDR1 is MDHEN and CDR2 is SYDVKM in the germline V gene. Here the CDR3 reads CASSTRTGFSYEQYV. CDR3 nucleotides: TGTGCCAGCAGTACTAGGACAGGTTTCTCCTACGAGCAGTACGTC.

This clone was found once. V and J are TRBV25-1 and TRBJ2-1; 13 bases fit TRBD2. Germline CDR1 is MGHDK and CDR2 is SYGVNS. The V gene end was trimmed by 7 bases and the J gene end by 7 bases; junction bases not matched to a gene: 10. This CDR3 has 16 amino acids. The CDR3 loop reads CASMAGTSGIRNEQFF. DNA of the CDR3: TGTGCCAGCATGGCCGGGACTAGCGGGATAAGAAATGAGCAGTTCTTC.

The genes are TRBV11-3 and TRBJ1-2, with TRBD1 identical over 7 bases. CDR3 size: 14 residues. Germline assignment: CDR1 SGHNT and CDR2 YENEEA. V shed 1 base, J shed 3 bases, and the junction held 2 bases outside the gene matches. In DNA form, the CDR3 reads TGTGCCAGCAGCTTAGGAACAGGGGACTATGGCTACACCTTC. Protein: CASSLGTGDYGYTF.

V and J are TRBV11-2 and TRBJ2-1; 7 bases align to TRBD2. Germline trimming cut 1 base from V and 7 bases from J; bases unmatched to any gene: 10. The germline CDR1 and CDR2 sequences are SGHAT and FQNNGV. This CDR3 region has 16 residues. The CDR3 loop is CASSLGGTGGGNEQFF. The CDR3 DNA reads TGTGCCAGCAGCTTAGGGGGGACTGGCGGGGGAAATGAGCAGTTCTTC.

This clone was observed a single time. V gene TRBV27 combines with J gene TRBJ1-2; D gene uncertain. CDR1 is MNHEY and CDR2 is SMNVEV in the germline V gene (reference sequence). The ends were cut back, 4 bases at V and 4 bases at J, with 13 bases in the middle. CDR3 length: 14 amino acids. DNA for the CDR3: TGTGCCAGCAGTTCGTCGGGAGTGGGCTATGGCTACACCTTC. Its protein is CASSSSGVGYGYTF.

This chain's CDR3 is CASSGTNYNEQFF. The CDR3 DNA sequence: TGTGCCAGCAGCGGGACTAACTACAATGAGCAGTTCTTC. The chain has TRBV5-4 and TRBJ2-1; 7 nucleotides line up with TRBD2. Germline values: CDR1 SGHNT, CDR2 YYREEE (reference sequence). V dropped 4 bases and J dropped 3; count of bases not matched to a gene: 1. The CDR3 is made up of 13 amino acids.

This clone was recorded a few times. The chain is built from TRBV19 and TRBJ2-1; the D is unclear. CDR1 is LNHDA and CDR2 is SQIVND in the germline V gene (reference sequence). The CDR3 is 12 amino acids. With 6 bases removed from V and 6 bases from J, the gap between germline ends came to 9 bases. CDR3 residues: CASSKIANEQFF. The CDR3 region has the DNA TGTGCCAGTAGCAAAATAGCCAATGAGCAGTTCTTC.

This clone is a singleton in its sample. The chain joins TRBV2 to TRBJ2-7; no clear D gene. Germline assignment: CDR1 SNHLY and CDR2 FYNNEI. The ends were cut back, 3 bases at V and 6 bases at J, with 9 bases in the middle. This CDR3 region has 12 residues. The CDR3 DNA follows: TGTGCCAGCAGTGAGGTCCGGGTCGAGCAGTACGTC. The encoded protein is CASSEVRVEQYV.

This clone was counted between two and nine times. The CDR3 DNA sequence: TGCGCCAGCAGCCAAGCGTTAGGCGGGGGTAGGTATGAGCAGTTCTTC. It translates to CASSQALGGGRYEQFF. This chain connects TRBV4-3 to TRBJ2-1; the match to TRBD2 covers 7 bases. Germline V gives CDR1 LGHNA, CDR2 YSLEER. V lost 1 base and J lost 8; bases outside the gene matches: 11. The length of the CDR3 is 16 residues.

As for this clone: The same CDR3 can be traced to other DNA sequences in this sample. The genes are TRBV5-5 and TRBJ1-1; no firm D call. Germline V gene data show CDR1 as SGHKS and CDR2 as YYEKEE (reference sequence). The CDR3 consists of 13 residues. V was clipped by 2 bases and J by 2 bases, with 7 bases between them. CDR3: CASSFGSNTEAFF. The CDR3 DNA reads TGTGCCAGCAGCTTCGGGTCAAACACTGAAGCTTTCTTT.

V gene TRBV9 combines with J gene TRBJ1-6; tentatively, D is TRBD1 (6 bases). Trimming removed 4 bases from V and 5 bases from J, with 10 bases in between. This CDR3 contains 14 residues. Germline-derived CDR1 and CDR2 are SGDLS and YYNGEE. The CDR3 DNA reads as TGTGCCAGCAGCAAAAGGACAGATAATTCACCCCTCCACTTT. The encoded protein is CASSKRTDNSPLHF.

The chain uses TRBV5-4 and TRBJ2-7; weak D call: TRBD2 (5 bases). V lost 4 bases and J lost 4, with 21 bases in between. The CDR3 extends over 16 amino acids. The V gene's germline CDR1 is SGHNT and CDR2 YYREEE (reference sequence). CDR3 in DNA: TGTGCCAGCAGCCAAGATCTAGGAAGCGGCGGGTACGAGCAGTACTTC. It encodes CASSQDLGSGGYEQYF.

The chain uses TRBV6-5 and TRBJ1-2; TRBD1 matches 8 bases. The germline V gene has CDR1 MNHEY and CDR2 SVGAGI. The CDR3 is 14 residues long. V lost 4 bases to trimming and J lost 3 bases; unmatched junction nucleotides: 4. The DNA of the CDR3 is TGTGCCAGCAGTTCCGACAGGGGAGACTATGGCTACACCTTC. Translating it yields CASSSDRGDYGYTF.

This chain uses TRBV9 with TRBJ2-5, with D maybe TRBD2 (6 bases). Trimming cost V 0 bases and J 7 bases, with 13 bases left between them. The CDR3 is 14 residues long. The germline V gene has CDR1 SGDLS and CDR2 YYNGEE. The CDR3 reads CASSVAPGEGTQYF. The CDR3 region has the DNA TGTGCCAGCAGCGTAGCCCCGGGAGAGGGGACCCAGTACTTC.

This clone was picked up a small number of times. The chain employs TRBV18 and TRBJ1-5, with D maybe TRBD1 (6 bases). CDR1 KGHSH and CDR2 LQKENI come from the germline V gene. V was shortened by 6 bases and J by 7 bases, with 16 bases between the two germline ends. The CDR3 extends over 14 amino acids. The CDR3 here is CASSPIGGGQPQHF. The DNA for the CDR3 is TGTGCCAGCTCCCCCATAGGGGGAGGGCAGCCCCAGCATTTT.

The chain combines TRBV19 with TRBJ2-5, with unresolved D. Germline V lookup: CDR1 LNHDA, CDR2 SQIVND (reference sequence). The CDR3 sequence is 13 residues long. V was clipped by 6 bases and J by 5 bases, with 13 bases between them. The CDR3 DNA reads as TGTGCCAGTAGCGATGAAGCCTGGGAGACCCAGTACTTC. Translation gives CASSDEAWETQYF.